This passage covers 5 T cell receptor beta chains from one sample sequenced in a study of blood T cells in healthy people across ages. Combining a sample-barcoded 5' primer with a J-beta primer mix, a second PCR ran for roughly 7 to 12 cycles. TCRdb independently ran MiXCR on the 5' RACE reads; one entry per CDR3 protein. The data show 790,000 or so distinct CDR3 sequences, approximately 60% seen once. The specimen sequenced was blood. All receptors come from a man between 35 and 55 years old in good health.

The rearrangement uses TRBV6-1 and TRBJ1-2; possibly TRBD1 for D (5 bases). The germline gives CDR1 MNHNS, CDR2 SASEGT. The CDR3 contains 15 residues. V was cut by 3 bases and J by 1 base, with 12 bases left in between. The DNA of the CDR3 is TGTGCCAGCAGTGATGTGGGACGTGTTAACTATGGCTACACCTTC. Translating it yields CASSDVGRVNYGYTF.

The chain has TRBV12-5 and TRBJ1-1; TRBD1 might be the D (5 bases). The CDR3 length is 12 residues. Germline V CDR1 and CDR2: LGHNT, FRNRAP. V lost 7 bases and J lost 5, with 11 bases in between. This CDR3 reads CASALEGTEAFF. The CDR3, as DNA: TGTGCTAGTGCCCTTGAGGGGACTGAAGCTTTCTTT. The full variable domain, in which reference TRBV12-5 and TRBJ1-1 provide the parts outside the CDR3, is DARVTQTPRHKVTEMGQEVTMRCQPILGHNTVFWYRQTMMQGLELLAYFRNRAPLDDSGMPKDRFSAEMPDATLATLKIQPSEPRDSAVYFCASALEGTEAFFGQGTRLTVV.

A few counts support this clonotype. V and J are TRBV12-3 or TRBV12-4 and TRBJ1-2; the match to TRBD1 covers 8 bases. The length of the CDR3 is 14 residues. The ends lost 5 bases at V and 4 bases at J; junction bases unmatched: 6. For the CDR3, the DNA is TGTGCCAGCAGTCGACCCCAGGGGGCCTATGGCTACACCTTC. This gives the protein CASSRPQGAYGYTF.

This clonotype was seen only a few times. This rearrangement joins TRBV29-1 to TRBJ2-4, with a possible D match to TRBD1 (5 bases). The CDR3 consists of 13 residues. Deletions cut 5 bases from V and 3 bases from J, with 11 bases between. The V gene's germline CDR1 is SQVTM and CDR2 ANQGSEA. CDR3 protein: CSVRGDGKNIQYF. The DNA of the CDR3 is TGCAGCGTTAGGGGTGATGGCAAAAACATTCAGTACTTC.

This clonotype was counted between two and nine times. This chain uses TRBV5-1 with TRBJ2-6; 14 nucleotides align to TRBD2. This CDR3 has 19 amino acids. With 0 bases clipped from V and 1 base from J, the junction kept 3 bases outside the gene matches. The germline V gene has CDR1 SGHRS and CDR2 YFSETQ. The CDR3 DNA sequence: TGCGCCAGCAGCTTGGTGACTAGCGGGAGGGGATCTGGGGCCAACGTCCTGACTTTC. It yields the protein CASSLVTSGRGSGANVLTF.